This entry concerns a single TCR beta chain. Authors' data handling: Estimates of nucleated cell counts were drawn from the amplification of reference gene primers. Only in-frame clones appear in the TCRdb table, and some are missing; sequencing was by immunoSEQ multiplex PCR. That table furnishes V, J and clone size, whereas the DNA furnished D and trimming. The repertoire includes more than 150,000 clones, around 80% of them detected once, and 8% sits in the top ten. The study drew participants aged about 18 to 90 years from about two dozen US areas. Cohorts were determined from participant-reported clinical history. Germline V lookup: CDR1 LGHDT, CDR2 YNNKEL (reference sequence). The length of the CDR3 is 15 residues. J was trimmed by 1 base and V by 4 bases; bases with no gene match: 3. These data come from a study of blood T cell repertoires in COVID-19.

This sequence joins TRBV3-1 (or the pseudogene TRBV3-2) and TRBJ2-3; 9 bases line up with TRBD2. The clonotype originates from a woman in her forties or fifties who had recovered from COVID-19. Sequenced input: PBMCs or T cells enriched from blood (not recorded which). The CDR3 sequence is CASSPLAGRTDTQYF. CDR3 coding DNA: TGTGCCAGCAGCCCCCTAGCGGGGCGCACAGATACGCAGTATTTT.